Listed here are 2 T cell receptor beta chains from one sample, sequenced in a study of blood T cell repertoires in COVID-19. Data came from immunoSEQ multiplex PCR; TCRdb stores just in-frame clones and leaves some out. The sample lists roughly 100,000 clones, 81% occurring once. The sequencing input was peripheral blood. The receptors shown here come from an elderly man with acute or convalescent COVID-19.

This clone is a singleton in its sample. The chain combines TRBV27 with TRBJ1-5, with D possibly matching TRBD1 (6 bases). Germline-derived CDR1 and CDR2 are MNHEY and SMNVEV (reference sequence). This CDR3 is built from 15 residues. Deletions cut 4 bases from V and 0 bases from J, with 10 bases between. The CDR3: CASSSTGDSNQPQHF. The CDR3 DNA follows: TGTGCCAGCAGTTCGACAGGCGATAGCAATCAGCCCCAGCATTTT.

This chain connects TRBV10-2 to TRBJ1-1; TRBD1 agrees at 8 bases. CDR3 size: 18 residues. Losses at the gene ends were 3 bases for V and 9 bases for J; bases not matched to a gene: 21. The germline CDR1 and CDR2 sequences are WSHSY and SAAADI. CDR3: CASSEGPFRTGTGSKAFF. DNA for the CDR3: TGCGCCAGCAGTGAAGGTCCTTTCCGGACAGGGACCGGATCAAAAGCTTTCTTT.